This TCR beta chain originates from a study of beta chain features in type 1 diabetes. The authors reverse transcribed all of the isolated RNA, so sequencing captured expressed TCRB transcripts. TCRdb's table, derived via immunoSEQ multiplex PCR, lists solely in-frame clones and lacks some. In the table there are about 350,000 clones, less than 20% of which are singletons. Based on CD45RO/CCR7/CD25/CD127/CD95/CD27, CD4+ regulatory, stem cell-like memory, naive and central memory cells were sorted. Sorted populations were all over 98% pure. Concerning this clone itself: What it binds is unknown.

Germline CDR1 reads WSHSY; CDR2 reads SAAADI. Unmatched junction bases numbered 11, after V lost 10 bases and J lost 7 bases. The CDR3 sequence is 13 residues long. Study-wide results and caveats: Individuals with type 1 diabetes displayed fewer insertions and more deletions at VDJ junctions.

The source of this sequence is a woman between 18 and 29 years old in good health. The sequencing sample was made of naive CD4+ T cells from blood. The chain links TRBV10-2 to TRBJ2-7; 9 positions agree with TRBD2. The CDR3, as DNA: TGCGCCACCCGAAGCGGGAGGCTGGATGAGCAGTACTTC. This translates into CATRSGRLDEQYF.